This TCR beta chain comes out of a study of cytomegalovirus exposure and HLA in healthy donors. PCR primers comprised 60 Vbeta and 13 Jbeta primers. The data were produced by immunoSEQ multiplex PCR, yet TCRdb's version contains in-frame clones alone and is incomplete. The sample contains some 140,000 clones, around 77% of which appear only once. The germline CDR1 and CDR2 sequences are MDHEN and SYDVKM. The CDR3 extends over 14 amino acids. Points on this clone: The antigen is undetermined.

General study results and limits: Some TCR beta chains (more than 150 of them) were listed as cytomegalovirus-associated. TCR beta chain V- and J-gene trimming was linked, in a later analysis, to a missense variant in DCLRE1C. Accurate HLA-A and HLA-B prediction from TCR beta sequences was reported for most subjects.

Sequenced: PBMCs. The source of this sequence is a man in his thirties or forties in good health. The genes are TRBV28 and TRBJ2-5, with D maybe TRBD1 (6 bases). The J call may be faulty, since TRBJ2-7 better matches the DNA end. The CDR3 DNA is TGTGCCAGCAGTTTTCTCACAGGGTCCTACGAGCAGTACTTC. Its protein product is CASSFLTGSYEQYF.